A single TCR beta chain is shown here with its context. CDR1 SGHDT and CDR2 YYEEEE come from the germline V gene. V was clipped by 4 bases and J by 10 bases; unmatched bases: 5. This CDR3 contains 14 residues. In the original processing: Estimation of nucleated cell counts relied on the amplification of reference gene primers. Some clones are missing from TCRdb's copy, which holds only in-frame ones; the method was immunoSEQ multiplex PCR. V, J and clone size are taken as reported in that table, and D and trimming were inferred from the DNA itself. The repertoire holds roughly 100,000 clones, with more than 75% as singletons. This entry belongs to a study of blood T cell repertoires in COVID-19. Study at large: Specimens from acute and convalescent COVID-19 originated in the United States, Italy and Spain.

This TCR derives from a man in his forties or fifties with active or convalescent COVID-19. The V call is TRBV5-6, the J call TRBJ1-6, with TRBD1 matching 10 bases. The sequenced sample was peripheral blood. The CDR3 nucleotides are TGTGCCAGCAGCCCCGGGACAGGGGTATCACCCCTCCACTTT. Protein: CASSPGTGVSPLHF.